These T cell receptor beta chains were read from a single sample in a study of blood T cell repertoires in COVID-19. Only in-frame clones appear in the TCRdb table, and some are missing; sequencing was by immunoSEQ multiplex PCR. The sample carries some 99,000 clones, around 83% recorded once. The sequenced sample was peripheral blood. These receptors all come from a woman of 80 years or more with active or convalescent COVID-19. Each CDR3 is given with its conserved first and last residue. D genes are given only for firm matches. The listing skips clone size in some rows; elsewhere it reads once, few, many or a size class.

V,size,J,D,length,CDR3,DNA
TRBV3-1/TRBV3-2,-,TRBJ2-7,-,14,CASSPPGGAYEQYF,TGTGCCAGCAGCCCTCCCGGAGGGGCCTACGAGCAGTACTTC
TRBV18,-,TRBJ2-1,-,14,CASSQSTRYNEQFF,TGTGCCAGCTCACAATCAACCCGGTACAATGAGCAGTTCTTC
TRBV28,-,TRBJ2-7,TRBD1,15,CASRLPGTGAYEQYF,TGTGCCAGCAGGCTCCCCGGGACAGGGGCCTACGAGCAGTACTTC
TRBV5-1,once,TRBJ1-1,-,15,CASSLAGIVNTEAFF,TGCGCCAGCAGCTTGGCGGGGATAGTGAACACTGAAGCTTTCTTT
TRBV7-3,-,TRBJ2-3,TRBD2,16,CASSTGLAGMADTQYF,TGTGCCAGCAGCACGGGACTAGCGGGAATGGCCGATACGCAGTATTTT
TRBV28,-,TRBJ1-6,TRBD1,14,CASTKGQGNSPLHF,TGTGCCAGCACCAAAGGACAGGGGAATTCACCCCTCCACTTT
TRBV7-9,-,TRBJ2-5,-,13,CASRGGIRETQYF,TGTGCCAGCAGAGGCGGGATTAGGGAGACCCAGTACTTC
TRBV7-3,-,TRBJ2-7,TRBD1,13,CASSSGTGGEQYF,TGTGCCAGCAGCTCCGGGACAGGGGGCGAGCAGTACTTC
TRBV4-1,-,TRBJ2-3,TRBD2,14,CASKTSGGVDTQYF,TGCGCCAGCAAAACTAGCGGAGGGGTAGATACGCAGTATTTT
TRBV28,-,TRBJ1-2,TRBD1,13,CASSLSGGRGYTF,TGTGCCAGCAGTTTGTCAGGGGGAAGGGGCTACACCTTC
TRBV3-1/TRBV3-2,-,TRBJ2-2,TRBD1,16,CASSFDRVRDTGELFF,TGTGCCAGCAGCTTCGACAGGGTTAGGGACACCGGGGAGCTGTTTTTT
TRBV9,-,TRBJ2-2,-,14,CASSVSRVPGELFF,TGTGCCAGCAGCGTATCCAGGGTGCCCGGGGAGCTGTTTTTT
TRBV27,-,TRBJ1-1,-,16,CASSLRAGRVNTEAFF,TGTGCCAGCAGTTTAAGGGCAGGGCGCGTGAACACTGAAGCTTTCTTT
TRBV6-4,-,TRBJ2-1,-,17,CASSDSSLRGGYNEQFF,TGTGCCAGCAGTGACTCGAGTCTTAGGGGAGGCTACAATGAGCAGTTCTTC
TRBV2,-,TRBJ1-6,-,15,CASSELRVVGSPLHF,TGTGCCAGCAGTGAACTTCGGGTGGTTGGATCACCCCTCCACTTT
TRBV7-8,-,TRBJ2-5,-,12,CASSLETGTQYF,TGTGCCAGCAGCCTCGAGACGGGGACCCAGTACTTC
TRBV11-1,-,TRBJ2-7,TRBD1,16,CASSLVRGDSTYEQYF,TGTGCCAGCAGCTTAGTTCGTGGGGACAGTACCTACGAGCAGTACTTC
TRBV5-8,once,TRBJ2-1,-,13,CASSLRGYNEQFF,TGTGCCAGCAGCTTGCGGGGATACAATGAGCAGTTCTTC
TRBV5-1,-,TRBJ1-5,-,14,CASSLGAGSQPQHF,TGCGCCAGCAGCTTGGGAGCAGGCAGCCAGCCCCAGCATTTT
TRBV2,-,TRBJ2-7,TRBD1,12,CASSLGQGQQYF,TGTGCCAGCAGCCTCGGACAGGGACAGCAGTACTTC
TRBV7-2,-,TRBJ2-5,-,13,CASSSRREETQYF,TGTGCCAGCAGCTCCCGGAGGGAAGAGACCCAGTACTTC
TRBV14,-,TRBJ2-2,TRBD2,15,CASSQKREYHGELFF,TGTGCCAGCAGCCAAAAGCGGGAGTATCACGGGGAGCTGTTTTTT
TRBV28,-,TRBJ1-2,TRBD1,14,CASSSGGAVYGYTF,TGTGCCAGCAGCTCAGGGGGCGCTGTCTATGGCTACACCTTC
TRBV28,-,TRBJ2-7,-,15,CASSSGSTETYEQYF,TGTGCCAGCAGTTCCGGATCGACAGAAACCTACGAGCAGTACTTC
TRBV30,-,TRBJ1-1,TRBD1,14,CAWSVPNQGGWSFF,TGTGCCTGGAGTGTACCCAACCAGGGGGGCTGGTCTTTCTTT
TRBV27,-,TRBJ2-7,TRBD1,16,CASSLTPGQLTYEQYF,TGTGCCAGCAGTTTAACGCCGGGACAGCTAACCTACGAGCAGTACTTC
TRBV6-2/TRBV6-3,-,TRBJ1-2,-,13,CASSYSAYYGYTF,TGTGCCAGCAGTTACTCGGCTTACTATGGCTACACCTTC
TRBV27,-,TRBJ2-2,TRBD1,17,CASSVASGTGGAGELFF,TGTGCCAGCAGTGTAGCTTCCGGGACAGGGGGGGCCGGGGAGCTGTTTTTT
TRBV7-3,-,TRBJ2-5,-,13,CASSLARDRTQYF,TGTGCCAGCAGCTTAGCACGGGATCGGACCCAGTACTTC
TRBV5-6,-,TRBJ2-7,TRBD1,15,CASSRRDRGIYEQYF,TGTGCCAGCAGCCGCCGGGACAGGGGGATCTACGAGCAGTACTTC
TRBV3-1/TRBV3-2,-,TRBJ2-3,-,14,CASSQDIGLRTQYF,TGTGCCAGCAGCCAAGATATTGGACTTAGGACGCAGTATTTT
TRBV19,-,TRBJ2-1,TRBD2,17,CASSIGTSGRSYNEQFF,TGTGCCAGTAGTATTGGGACTAGCGGACGCTCCTACAATGAGCAGTTCTTC
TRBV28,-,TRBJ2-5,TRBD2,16,CASSFVGEGTQETQYF,TGTGCCAGCAGTTTTGTAGGGGAGGGGACTCAAGAGACCCAGTACTTC
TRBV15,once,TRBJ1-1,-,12,CATSRQDTEAFF,TGTGCCACCAGCAGACAGGACACTGAAGCTTTCTTT
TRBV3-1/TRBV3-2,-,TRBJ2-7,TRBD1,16,CASSQENSGGSYEQYF,TGTGCCAGCAGCCAAGAGAACTCAGGGGGCTCCTACGAGCAGTACTTC
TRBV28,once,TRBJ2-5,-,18,CASSPLLVRDRAQETQYF,TGTGCCAGCAGTCCACTCCTAGTACGGGATAGGGCCCAAGAGACCCAGTACTTC
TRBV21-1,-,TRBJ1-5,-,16,CASSKGRTGGSRPQHF,TGTGCCAGCAGCAAAGGTCGGACAGGGGGGTCTCGGCCCCAGCATTTT